The 11 T cell receptor beta chains listed next were all sequenced from one sample in a study of cytomegalovirus exposure and HLA in healthy donors. PCR was performed using 60 Vbeta and 13 Jbeta primers. Data came from immunoSEQ multiplex PCR; TCRdb stores just in-frame clones and leaves some out. The table has 160,000 or so clones, about 82% seen once. The sample comprised PBMCs. Every receptor here comes from a woman aged 25 to 45 in good health and CMV-seropositive.

The rearrangement uses TRBV9 and TRBJ1-2; D gene unclear. This CDR3 contains 15 residues. The germline V gene encodes CDR1 SGDLS and CDR2 YYNGEE. Trimming removed 0 bases from V and 4 bases from J, with 13 bases in between. The CDR3 loop is CASSVEADTVYGYTF. For the CDR3, the DNA is TGTGCCAGCAGCGTAGAGGCAGACACTGTCTATGGCTACACCTTC.

V gene TRBV30 combines with J gene TRBJ1-2; 8 bases fit TRBD1. The CDR3 has 12 amino acids. CDR1 is GTSNPN, CDR2 SVGIG, per germline (reference sequence). V shed 5 bases, J shed 2 bases, and the junction held 1 base outside the gene matches. DNA of the CDR3: TGTGCCTGGTCAGGGGGCAACTATGGCTACACCTTC. It translates to CAWSGGNYGYTF.

The genes are TRBV5-1 and TRBJ2-3; 8 nucleotides match TRBD1. Germline values: CDR1 SGHRS, CDR2 YFSETQ. The ends lost 4 bases at V and 2 bases at J; junction bases unmatched: 6. The CDR3 has 15 amino acids. CDR3 nucleotides: TGCGCCAGCAGCCCAGGGGACAGGACCACAGATACGCAGTATTTT. Encoded protein: CASSPGDRTTDTQYF. Using reference TRBV5-1 and TRBJ2-3 for the parts outside the CDR3, the full variable domain is KAGVTQTPRYLIKTRGQQVTLSCSPISGHRSVSWYQQTPGQGLQFLFEYFSETQRNKGNFPGRFSGRQFSNSRSEMNVSTLELGDSALYLCASSPGDRTTDTQYFGPGTRLTVL.

This sequence joins TRBV9 and TRBJ2-2, with TRBD1 as a possible D gene (5 bases). Trimming removed 4 bases at V and 1 base at J, with 14 bases between. The CDR3 is 16 residues long. Looked up from germline, CDR1 is SGDLS and CDR2 is YYNGEE. CDR3 region: CASSLDLGQNTGELFF. For the CDR3, the DNA is TGTGCCAGCAGCCTAGATCTTGGACAGAACACCGGGGAGCTGTTTTTT.

The sample holds a few counts of this clone. The CDR3 bases are TGTGCCAGCAGTCCATGGACAGTTCAACCCTACGAGCAGTACTTC. It encodes CASSPWTVQPYEQYF. The chain links TRBV9 to TRBJ2-7; weak D call: TRBD1 (6 bases). Looked up from germline, CDR1 is SGDLS and CDR2 is YYNGEE. The CDR3 covers 15 residues. Trimming took 5 bases from V and 2 from J, leaving 17 bases between them. Full variable domain (outside the CDR3, taken from reference TRBV9 and TRBJ2-7): DSGVTQTPKHLITATGQRVTLRCSPRSGDLSVYWYQQSLDQGLQFLIQYYNGEERAKGNILERFSAQQFPDLHSELNLSSLELGDSALYFCASSPWTVQPYEQYFGPGTRLTVT.

The CDR3 coding sequence is TGTGCCTGGAGTGGGACCAGGACAGGGGATCAGCCCCAGCATTTT. Its protein is CAWSGTRTGDQPQHF. V and J are TRBV30 and TRBJ1-5, with 9 bases identical to TRBD1. Germline CDR1 is GTSNPN and CDR2 is SVGIG (reference sequence). Unmatched junction bases numbered 6, after V lost 1 base and J lost 5 bases. The CDR3 extends over 15 amino acids.

The rearrangement joins TRBV7-3 to TRBJ1-2, with a possible D match to TRBD1 (6 bases). Germline V gene sequence: CDR1 SGHTA, CDR2 FQGTGA. The V end lost 5 bases, the J end lost 9 bases, and 22 bases lay between the germline ends. There are 15 residues in the CDR3. The CDR3 reads CASSKSFGGAESYTF. CDR3 DNA sequence: TGTGCCAGCAGCAAATCCTTTGGGGGGGCAGAGAGCTACACCTTC. Full variable domain (remainder filled in from reference TRBV7-3 and TRBJ1-2): GAGVSQTPSNKVTEKGKYVELRCDPISGHTALYWYRQSLGQGPEFLIYFQGTGAADDSGLPNDRFFAVRPEGSVSTLKIQRTERGDSAVYLCASSKSFGGAESYTFGSGTRLTVV.

The chain uses TRBV4-1 and TRBJ1-2; D may be TRBD1 (6 bases). Trimming took off 1 base at V and 4 bases at J, with 13 bases between the two ends. This CDR3 has 15 residues. CDR1 is MGHRA and CDR2 is YSYEKL in the germline V gene. DNA for the CDR3: TGCGCCAGCAGCCAAGGTGCAGGGGCCGGCTATGGCTACACCTTC. Translating gives CASSQGAGAGYGYTF.

This clone was recorded a few times. The chain is built from TRBV6-6 and TRBJ2-3; no firm D call. Germline CDR1 reads MNHNY; CDR2 reads SVGAGI (reference sequence). The CDR3 contains 11 residues. Trimming took off 6 bases at V and 3 bases at J, with 4 bases between the two ends. This chain's CDR3 is CASSPTDTQYF. In DNA form, the CDR3 reads TGTGCCAGCAGCCCAACAGATACGCAGTATTTT.

The CDR3 is CSVEKWGQSYNEQFF. The CDR3 DNA reads TGCAGCGTTGAAAAATGGGGACAGAGCTACAATGAGCAGTTCTTC. The V gene is TRBV29-1, the J gene TRBJ2-1; 7 bases align to TRBD1. The junction had 7 bases not matched to a gene; V was cut back by 2 bases and J by 3 bases. This CDR3 comprises 15 residues. The germline V gene encodes CDR1 SQVTM and CDR2 ANQGSEA.

J is TRBJ2-7 and V is TRBV7-9; D is perhaps TRBD2 (7 bases). Trimming shortened V by 8 bases and J by 6 bases, and 14 bases separated the two germline ends. The CDR3 consists of 12 residues. The germline V gene encodes CDR1 SEHNR and CDR2 FQNEAQ (reference sequence). CDR3 sequence: CASRGGGSEQYF. CDR3 bases: TGTGCCAGCCGAGGGGGAGGGTCCGAGCAGTACTTC.